This TCR beta chain emerged from a study of response to subunit inactivated influenza vaccine. Germline V gives CDR1 SNHLY, CDR2 FYNNEI. V was cut by 8 bases and J by 6 bases, with 14 bases left in between. The CDR3 is 13 residues long. TCRdb used MiXCR to reprocess the RT-PCR reads, holding one entry per CDR3 protein. This sample yields more than 400,000 distinct CDR3 sequences, of which approximately 6.9% are seen a single time; 10% to 15% belongs to the top ten. The chain has TRBV2 and TRBJ2-1; D unresolved. The TCR comes from a man aged 45 to 70 who received an inactivated influenza vaccine. The sample consisted of PBMCs from blood, taken about 23 months after vaccination. CDR3 region: CASGIHDLNEQFF. The CDR3 coding sequence is TGTGCCAGCGGAATACACGACCTCAATGAGCAGTTCTTC.